The 23 T cell receptor beta chains below were found in one sample sequenced in a study of post-analysis software for immune sequencing data. Study-level points and caveats: The study found TRBV5-6, TRBV5-1 and TRBV20-1 among roughly 5 TRBV segments more frequent in patients than controls.

Unique molecular identifiers were built into the TCR beta cDNA libraries. One entry per CDR3 protein, called by TCRdb with MiXCR from the PCR reads. The table records hundreds of thousands of distinct CDR3 sequences, roughly 30% of them present only once. The antigens these receptors bind are not known. The sample comprised blood. Every receptor here comes from a girl aged 5 to 17 with multiple sclerosis.

This chain joins TRBV3-1 and TRBJ2-4; possibly TRBD2 for D (6 bases). V was trimmed by 4 bases and J by 3 bases, leaving 19 bases between them. The germline CDR1 and CDR2 sequences are LGHDT and YNNKEL (reference sequence). CDR3 length equals 17 residues. The CDR3 reads CASSPRDGGPGKNIQYF. In DNA, the CDR3 is TGTGCCAGCAGCCCCAGGGATGGAGGGCCCGGCAAAAACATTCAGTACTTC.

This clonotype was recorded once. Germline is not matched at one junction end, which may reflect a read error. This rearrangement joins TRBV12-5 to TRBJ2-1, with 10 bases matching TRBD1. CDR3 length equals 16 residues. Germline CDR1 and CDR2: LGHNT and FRNRAP. CDR3 in DNA: TGTGCTGGTGGTTTGGGGGACAGGGGCAGGTACAATGAGCAGTTCTTC. This gives the protein CAGGLGDRGRYNEQFF.

This clonotype was found a few times. The chain combines TRBV12-3 or TRBV12-4 with TRBJ2-5; possibly TRBD1 for D (6 bases). Trimming shortened V by 6 bases and J by 0 bases, and 17 bases separated the two germline ends. The CDR3 has 16 amino acids. The CDR3 sequence is CASSPPWTEYQETQYF. The CDR3 nucleotides read TGTGCCAGCAGCCCACCATGGACAGAGTACCAAGAGACCCAGTACTTC.

This clonotype has only a few counts. The chain couples TRBV5-6 to TRBJ2-1, with D hard to call. Trimming took off 1 base at V and 0 bases at J, with 11 bases between the two ends. From germline, CDR1 is SGHDT and CDR2 YYEEEE. This CDR3 contains 16 residues. The CDR3 DNA is TGTGCCAGCAGCTTGATACAGACTCTCTCCTACAATGAGCAGTTCTTC. Translated: CASSLIQTLSYNEQFF.

Details on this clonotype: A read error may explain this, as a much larger clone is one base away. This rearrangement joins TRBV4-3 to TRBJ2-5; a possible D gene is TRBD2 (6 bases). The CDR3 is 14 amino acids. Trimming left V 2 bases short and J 11 bases short, with 18 bases between. Germline V lookup: CDR1 LGHNA, CDR2 YSLEER. The CDR3 spells CASSQFGGTDEQYF. The CDR3 DNA reads TGCGCCAGCAGCCAATTCGGGGGTACCGATGAGCAGTACTTC.

The rearrangement links TRBV7-9 to TRBJ2-3, with no clear D. The CDR3 loop spans 13 amino acids. Trimming left V 5 bases short and J 7 bases short, with 13 bases between. Germline lookup yields CDR1 SEHNR and CDR2 FQNEAQ (reference sequence). CDR3 DNA sequence: TGTGCCAGCAGCGCCTGCAGTCGGTATACGCAGTATTTT. Amino acids: CASSACSRYTQYF.

J is TRBJ2-1 and V is TRBV20-1; D is uncertain. V dropped 3 bases and J dropped 7 bases, with 19 bases sitting between them. Looked up from germline, CDR1 is DFQATT and CDR2 is SNEGSKA (reference sequence). The CDR3 has 15 residues. The CDR3 DNA follows: TGCAGTGCTAGGAACCGGGCTAAACGATGGAATGAGCAGTTCTTC. As protein: CSARNRAKRWNEQFF.

This clonotype turned up a few times. V gene TRBV29-1 combines with J gene TRBJ1-5; D remains unclear. Trimming took off 6 bases at V and 0 bases at J, with 9 bases between the two ends. The CDR3 is 13 amino acids. Germline V gives CDR1 SQVTM, CDR2 ANQGSEA. The CDR3 protein is CSVAGGSNQPQHF. The DNA of the CDR3 is TGCAGCGTGGCAGGAGGTAGCAATCAGCCCCAGCATTTT. The full variable domain, in which reference TRBV29-1 and TRBJ1-5 provide the parts outside the CDR3, is SAVISQKPSRDICQRGTSLTIQCQVDSQVTMMFWYRQQPGQSLTLIATANQGSEATYESGFVIDKFPISRPNLTFSTLTVSNMSPEDSSIYLCSVAGGSNQPQHFGDGTRLSIL.

The gene calls are TRBV9 and TRBJ1-1; possibly TRBD1 for D (5 bases). Trimming removed 0 bases at V and 7 bases at J, with 28 bases between. This CDR3 is built from 19 residues. Germline V gene data show CDR1 as SGDLS and CDR2 as YYNGEE. The CDR3 nucleotides are TGTGCCAGCAGCGTAGCGGTAGGGCCAGGTCAGGGAGGGTCTGATGAAGCTTTCTTT. Translation gives CASSVAVGPGQGGSDEAFF.

The chain uses TRBV11-2 and TRBJ2-7; D is unclear. Germline lookup yields CDR1 SGHAT and CDR2 FQNNGV. The CDR3 contains 16 residues. Between the trimmed V and J ends, which lost 0 bases and 4 bases, there was a span of 16 bases. The chain's CDR3 is CASSLEASAWLYEQYF. DNA for the CDR3: TGTGCCAGCAGCTTAGAAGCCAGCGCTTGGCTTTACGAGCAGTACTTC. Combining the CDR3 with reference TRBV11-2 and TRBJ2-7 gives the whole variable domain EAGVAQSPRYKIIEKRQSVAFWCNPISGHATLYWYQQILGQGPKLLIQFQNNGVVDDSQLPKDRFSAERLKGVDSTLKIQPAKLEDSAVYLCASSLEASAWLYEQYFGPGTRLTVT.

The CDR3 is CATSDLQGWDEQFF. In DNA form, the CDR3 reads TGTGCCACCAGTGATTTGCAAGGTTGGGATGAGCAGTTCTTC. The chain has TRBV24-1 and TRBJ2-1; D unresolved. V shed 0 bases and J shed 8 bases, with 10 bases lying between them. The CDR3 runs to 14 residues. Germline V lookup: CDR1 KGHDR, CDR2 SFDVKD.

In DNA, the CDR3 is TGTGCCAGCTCACCACGTTCCGGGGACCCCCTGGGCATTCAGTACTTC. It translates to CASSPRSGDPLGIQYF. The rearrangement links TRBV18 to TRBJ2-4; D is possibly TRBD1 or TRBD2 (5 bases each). Germline lookup yields CDR1 KGHSH and CDR2 LQKENI. This CDR3 has 16 amino acids. Trimming removed 1 base at V and 9 bases at J, with 19 bases between.

This chain connects TRBV20-1 to TRBJ2-1; possible D gene TRBD2, 6 bases. The CDR3 contains 15 residues. Germline loops: CDR1 DFQATT, CDR2 SNEGSKA (reference sequence). V lost 6 bases and J lost 0, with 15 bases in between. Here the CDR3 reads CSAWRGKSSYNEQFF. The DNA for the CDR3 is TGCAGTGCCTGGCGCGGGAAGAGCTCCTACAATGAGCAGTTCTTC.

The chain combines TRBV24-1 with TRBJ2-5, with D perhaps TRBD2 (7 bases). This CDR3 contains 15 residues. In germline, CDR1 is KGHDR, CDR2 SFDVKD. V lost 5 bases to trimming and J lost 11 bases, with 23 bases between them. The CDR3 bases are TGTGCCACCAGTGGGCGGGGGCGTCATATTAATGAGCAGTACTTC. Protein sequence: CATSGRGRHINEQYF.

This clonotype was seen only a few times. The chain uses TRBV29-1 and TRBJ1-1, with TRBD1 matching 9 bases. This CDR3 spans 13 amino acids. The germline V gene encodes CDR1 SQVTM and CDR2 ANQGSEA. With V trimmed by 5 bases and J by 3 bases, 4 bases remained unmatched. In nucleotides, the CDR3 is TGCAGCGTTCCGGGACAGGGACACACTGAAGCTTTCTTT. Its translation is CSVPGQGHTEAFF.

The chain carries TRBV21-1 and TRBJ2-7; the listed D gene, TRBD1, was not tested against the DNA. TRBV21-1 is tagged as a pseudogene. CDR3 size: 15 residues. The CDR3 loop is CATLPGTGSSYEQYF. In DNA form, the CDR3 reads TGTGCCACTCTCCCCGGGACAGGGAGCTCCTACGAGCAGTACTTC.

The chain recombines TRBV7-9 with TRBJ2-3, with D tentatively TRBD1 (7 bases). Germline CDR1 is SEHNR and CDR2 is FQNEAQ (reference sequence). Trimming took off 1 base at V and 3 bases at J, with 14 bases between the two ends. The CDR3 is 16 amino acids. As DNA, the CDR3 is TGTGCCAGCAGCTTAGTAGGAGGGGGCCGAACAGATACGCAGTATTTT. Its protein is CASSLVGGGRTDTQYF.

Only a few counts were recorded for this clonotype. This rearrangement joins TRBV20-1 to TRBJ2-5; perhaps TRBD1 as D (6 bases). The CDR3 covers 14 residues. Germline values: CDR1 DFQATT, CDR2 SNEGSKA (reference sequence). V dropped 3 bases and J dropped 4 bases, with 15 bases sitting between them. The CDR3 reads CSASVARGGETQYF. CDR3 DNA: TGCAGTGCTAGTGTAGCCAGGGGTGGAGAGACCCAGTACTTC.

The V gene is TRBV12-3 or TRBV12-4, the J gene TRBJ1-1, with 8 bases fitting TRBD1. Trimming cost V 3 bases and J 2 bases; bases outside gene matches: 2. CDR3 size: 14 residues. CDR3 nucleotide sequence: TGTGCCAGCAGTTTTGACAGGGGAAACACTGAAGCTTTCTTT. Protein sequence: CASSFDRGNTEAFF.

This chain uses TRBV4-3 with TRBJ2-5; tentatively, D is TRBD2 (6 bases). Germline CDR1 and CDR2: LGHNA and YSLEER. V dropped 0 bases and J dropped 1 base, with 21 bases sitting between them. This CDR3 is built from 19 residues. The CDR3 nucleotides read TGCGCCAGCAGCCAAGATTTTTCGGCGGGAACTATCCCCCAAGAGACCCAGTACTTC. It codes for CASSQDFSAGTIPQETQYF.

The chain combines TRBV18 with TRBJ1-2, with D tentatively TRBD1 (6 bases). The CDR3 totals 15 residues. The germline V gene has CDR1 KGHSH and CDR2 LQKENI. Deletions cut 3 bases from V and 8 bases from J, with 19 bases between. The CDR3 spells CASSPRTDRTKGYTF. The CDR3 nucleotides read TGTGCCAGCTCACCCAGAACCGACAGGACGAAAGGCTACACCTTC. Drawing the rest from reference TRBV18 and TRBJ1-2, the complete variable domain is NAGVMQNPRHLVRRRGQEARLRCSPMKGHSHVYWYRQLPEEGLKFMVYLQKENIIDESGMPKERFSAEFPKEGPSILRIQQVVRGDSAAYFCASSPRTDRTKGYTFGSGTRLTVV.

The CDR3 coding sequence is TGTGCCAGCATCCTAGTCCCGGACAGTCCCTACAATGAGCAGTTCTTC. Encoded protein: CASILVPDSPYNEQFF. The chain carries TRBV12-3 or TRBV12-4 and TRBJ2-1; the D gene is possibly TRBD1 (6 bases). The CDR3 runs 16 residues. V lost 7 bases to trimming and J lost 2 bases, with 18 bases between them.

This rearrangement joins TRBV29-1 to TRBJ2-3; 8 bases line up with TRBD1. CDR1 and CDR2 from the germline V gene are SQVTM and ANQGSEA. Trimming at V came to 3 bases and at J to 2 bases, leaving 4 bases not matched to a gene. This CDR3 has 14 residues. This chain's CDR3 is CSVEGQVTTDTQYF. Written as DNA, the CDR3 is TGCAGCGTTGAGGGACAGGTCACCACAGATACGCAGTATTTT.